These 5 T cell receptor beta chains share one sample of origin, sequenced in a study of blood T cell repertoires in COVID-19. Assay used: immunoSEQ multiplex PCR; TCRdb lists only in-frame clones, some missing. The sample gives about 60,000 clones, approximately 77% of which show up once; about 30% is in the top ten. The sample taken for sequencing was peripheral blood. These receptors all come from a human donor in a cohort sampled during active COVID-19.

The gene calls are TRBV5-6 and TRBJ1-4; TRBD1 is a possible D gene (5 bases). Trimming shortened V by 3 bases and J by 3 bases, and 15 bases separated the two germline ends. Germline V gene sequence: CDR1 SGHDT, CDR2 YYEEEE. The CDR3 sequence is 16 residues long. The CDR3 DNA reads TGTGCCAGCAGCTCGGGGGTCGGGGTAGCTAATGAAAAACTGTTTTTT. Protein: CASSSGVGVANEKLFF. The variable domain in full, completed from reference TRBV5-6 and TRBJ1-4, reads DAGVTQSPTHLIKTRGQQVTLRCSPKSGHDTVSWYQQALGQGPQFIFQYYEEEERQRGNFPDRFSGHQFPNYSSELNVNALLLGDSALYLCASSSGVGVANEKLFFGSGTQLSVL.

This clone appeared a single time. The rearrangement links TRBV2 to TRBJ2-7, with 11 bases identical to TRBD2. The CDR3 length is 20 residues. V shed 4 bases and J 0 bases; nucleotides not matched to a gene: 17. Germline V CDR1 and CDR2: SNHLY, FYNNEI. This chain's CDR3 is CASSAQRPIAGGLYSYEQYF. The CDR3 DNA sequence: TGTGCCAGCAGTGCCCAAAGGCCCATAGCGGGAGGGCTATACTCCTACGAGCAGTACTTC.

The CDR3 DNA reads TGTGCCAGCAGTGAAGTGGGAGTAGACTACAATGAGCAGTTCTTC. It yields the protein CASSEVGVDYNEQFF. The chain couples TRBV2 to TRBJ2-1; a weak D match, TRBD2 (5 bases). CDR3 length equals 15 residues. Trimming stripped 1 base from V and 3 bases from J, with 10 bases between. The germline V gene encodes CDR1 SNHLY and CDR2 FYNNEI.

The V gene is TRBV19, the J gene TRBJ2-2; 9 bases line up with TRBD2. Germline assignment: CDR1 LNHDA and CDR2 SQIVND (reference sequence). The CDR3 consists of 14 residues. V lost 9 bases and J lost 4; bases outside the gene matches: 6. CDR3 coding DNA: TGTGCCAGCCGTCCTAGCGGGGTCACCGGGGAGCTGTTTTTT. This codes for CASRPSGVTGELFF.

The chain combines TRBV7-2 with TRBJ1-5; 8 bases are a match to TRBD1. J gave up 3 bases and V 5 bases, and 6 bases lay outside the gene matches. Germline lookup yields CDR1 SGHTA and CDR2 FQGNSA. The CDR3 is 15 residues long. CDR3 in DNA: TGTGCCAGCAGCGCCATGACAGGGGTCAATCAGCCCCAGCATTTT. Protein product: CASSAMTGVNQPQHF.